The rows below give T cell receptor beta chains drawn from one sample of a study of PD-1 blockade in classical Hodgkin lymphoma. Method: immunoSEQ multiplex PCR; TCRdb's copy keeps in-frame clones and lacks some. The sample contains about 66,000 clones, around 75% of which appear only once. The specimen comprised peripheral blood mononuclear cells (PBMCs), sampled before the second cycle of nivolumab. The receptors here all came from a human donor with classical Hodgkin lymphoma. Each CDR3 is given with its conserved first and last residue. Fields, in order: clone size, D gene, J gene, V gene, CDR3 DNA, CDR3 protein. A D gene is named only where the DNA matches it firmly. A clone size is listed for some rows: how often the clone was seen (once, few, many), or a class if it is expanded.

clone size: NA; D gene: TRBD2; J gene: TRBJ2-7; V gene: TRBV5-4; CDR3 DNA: TGTGCCAGCAGCACGGGACTAGCGGGACGCTACGAGCAGTACTTC; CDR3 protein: CASSTGLAGRYEQYF
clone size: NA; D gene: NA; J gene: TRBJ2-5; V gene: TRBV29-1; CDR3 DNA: TGCAGCGTTGAAACAGAGACCCAGTACTTC; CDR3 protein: CSVETETQYF
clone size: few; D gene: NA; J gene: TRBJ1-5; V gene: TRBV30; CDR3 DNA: TGTGCCTGGAGGCTACAGGGAAACAATCAGCCCCAGCATTTT; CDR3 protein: CAWRLQGNNQPQHF
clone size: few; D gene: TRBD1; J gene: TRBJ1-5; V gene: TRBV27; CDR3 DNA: TGTGCCAGCAGGCCGGGACAGTATAGCAATCAGCCCCAGCATTTT; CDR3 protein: CASRPGQYSNQPQHF
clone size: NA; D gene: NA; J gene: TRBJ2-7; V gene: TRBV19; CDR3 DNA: TGTGCCAGTAGTGTCGGAGGGGGCTACGAGCAGTACTTC; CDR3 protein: CASSVGGGYEQYF
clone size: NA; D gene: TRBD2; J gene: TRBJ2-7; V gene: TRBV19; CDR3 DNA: TGTGCCAGTTCTCTAGCGGGGACTCGCTACGAGCAGTACTTC; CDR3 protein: CASSLAGTRYEQYF
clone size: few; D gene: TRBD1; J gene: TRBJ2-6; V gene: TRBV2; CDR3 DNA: TGTGCCAGCAGCGAGGGACAGGGAAAGGCCAACGTCCTGACTTTC; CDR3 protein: CASSEGQGKANVLTF
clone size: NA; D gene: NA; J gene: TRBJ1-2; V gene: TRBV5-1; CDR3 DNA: TGCGCCAGCAGTTTGCTGGGACAAGAGTATGGCTACACCTTC; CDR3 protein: CASSLLGQEYGYTF
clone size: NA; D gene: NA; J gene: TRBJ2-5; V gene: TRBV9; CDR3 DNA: TGTGCCAGCAGTGCCTCTGAGGGCCAGAAAGAGACCCAGTACTTC; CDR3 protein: CASSASEGQKETQYF
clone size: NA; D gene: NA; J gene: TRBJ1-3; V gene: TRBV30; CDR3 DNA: TGTGCCTGGGGACGCCTCGTTAGCTCTGGAAACACCATATATTTT; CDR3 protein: CAWGRLVSSGNTIYF
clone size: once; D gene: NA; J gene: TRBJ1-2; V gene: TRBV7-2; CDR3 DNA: TGTGCCAGCAGCTTAGTGTACGAGTCTTCGGATGGCTACACCTTC; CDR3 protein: CASSLVYESSDGYTF
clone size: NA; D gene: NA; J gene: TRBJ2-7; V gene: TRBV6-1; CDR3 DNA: TGTGCCAGCAGGGAGTACGAGCAGTACTTC; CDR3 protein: CASREYEQYF
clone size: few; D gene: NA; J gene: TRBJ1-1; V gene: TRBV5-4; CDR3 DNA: TGTGCCAGCAGCTTTGGGGCGGGCACTGAAGCTTTCTTT; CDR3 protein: CASSFGAGTEAFF
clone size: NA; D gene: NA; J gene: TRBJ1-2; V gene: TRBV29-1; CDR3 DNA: TGCAGCGTCGAAGCGGCCAACTATGGCTACACCTTC; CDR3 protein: CSVEAANYGYTF
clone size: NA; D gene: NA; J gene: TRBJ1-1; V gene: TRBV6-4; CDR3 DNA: TGTGCCAGCAGTGACAGGGTAGAGTATAACACTGAAGCTTTCTTT; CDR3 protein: CASSDRVEYNTEAFF
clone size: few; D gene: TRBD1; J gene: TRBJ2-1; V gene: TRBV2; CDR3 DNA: TGTGCCAGCAGTTACCGGGACAGGGGGAACGATGAGCAGTTCTTC; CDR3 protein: CASSYRDRGNDEQFF
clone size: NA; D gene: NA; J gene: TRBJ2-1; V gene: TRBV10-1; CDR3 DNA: TGCGCCAGCAGTGAGTCAACCCTACCACCCTACAATGAGCAGTTCTTC; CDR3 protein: CASSESTLPPYNEQFF
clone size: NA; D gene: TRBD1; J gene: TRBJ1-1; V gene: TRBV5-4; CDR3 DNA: TGTGCCAGCAGCGGCGGGGGCGGGACAGGGGTTGCGAACACTGAAGCTTTCTTT; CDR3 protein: CASSGGGGTGVANTEAFF
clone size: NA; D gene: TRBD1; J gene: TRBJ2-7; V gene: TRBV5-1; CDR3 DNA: TGCGCCAGCAGCTTGGCGACAGGGGGGACCTACGAGCAGTACTTC; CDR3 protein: CASSLATGGTYEQYF
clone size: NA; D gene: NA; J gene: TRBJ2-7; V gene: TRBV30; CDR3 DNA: TGTGCCTGGGGGGACATCTGGTTGGGCGAGCAGTACTTC; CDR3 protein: CAWGDIWLGEQYF
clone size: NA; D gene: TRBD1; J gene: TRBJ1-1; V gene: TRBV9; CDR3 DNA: TGTGCCAGCAGCCCAGGGGGTGACAGCACTGAAGCTTTCTTT; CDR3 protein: CASSPGGDSTEAFF
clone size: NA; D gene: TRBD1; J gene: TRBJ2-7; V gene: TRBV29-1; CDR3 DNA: TGCAGCGGCCTCCGGGACAGGGAAGGTGAGCAGTACTTC; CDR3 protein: CSGLRDREGEQYF
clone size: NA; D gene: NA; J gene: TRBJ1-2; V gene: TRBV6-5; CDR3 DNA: TGTGCCAGCAGTTACCAAAGGACCCAGAAGAAATATGGCTACACCTTC; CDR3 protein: CASSYQRTQKKYGYTF
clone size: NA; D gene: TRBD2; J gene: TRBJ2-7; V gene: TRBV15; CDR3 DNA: TGTGCCACCAGCAGAGGGGGGACTAGCGCGCTCTACGAGCAGTACTTC; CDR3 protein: CATSRGGTSALYEQYF
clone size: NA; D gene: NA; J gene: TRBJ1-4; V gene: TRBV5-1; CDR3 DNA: TGCGCCAGCAGCTTGTTTGGAGCCTCAAGGGGGGAAAAACTGTTTTTT; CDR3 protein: CASSLFGASRGEKLFF
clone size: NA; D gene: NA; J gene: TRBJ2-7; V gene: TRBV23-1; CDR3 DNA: TGCGCCAGCAGTCAATGGAACAGGGTTTTCTACGAGCAGTACTTC; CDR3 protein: CASSQWNRVFYEQYF
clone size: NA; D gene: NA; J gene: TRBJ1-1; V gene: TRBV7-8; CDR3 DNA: TGTGCCAGCAGCTTAGAGGCGTCCTATAGCACTGAAGCTTTCTTT; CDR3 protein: CASSLEASYSTEAFF
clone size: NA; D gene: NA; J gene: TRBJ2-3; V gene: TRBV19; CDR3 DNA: TGTGCCAGTAGTATATTGTCAGTTGGAACGCAGTATTTT; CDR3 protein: CASSILSVGTQYF
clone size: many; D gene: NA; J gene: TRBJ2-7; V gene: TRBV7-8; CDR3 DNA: TGTGCCAGCAGCCCGGACAGCTCCTACGAGCAGTACTTC; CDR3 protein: CASSPDSSYEQYF
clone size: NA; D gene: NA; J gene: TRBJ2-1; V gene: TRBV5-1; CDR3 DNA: TGCGCCAGCACAACCCTTGGGGGTGAGCAGTTCTTC; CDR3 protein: CASTTLGGEQFF
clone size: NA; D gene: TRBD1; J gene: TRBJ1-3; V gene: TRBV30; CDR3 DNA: TGTGCCTGGAGTGGACAGGGGGGAAACACCATATATTTT; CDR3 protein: CAWSGQGGNTIYF
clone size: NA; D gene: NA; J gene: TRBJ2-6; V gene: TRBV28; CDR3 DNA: TGTGCCAGCAGCTTTATCACAGGCTCTGGGGCCAACGTCCTGACTTTC; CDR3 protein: CASSFITGSGANVLTF
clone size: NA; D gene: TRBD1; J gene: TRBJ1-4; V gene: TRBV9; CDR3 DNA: TGTGCCAGCACCAGTGGGACAGGGCCGCCTAATGAAAAACTGTTTTTT; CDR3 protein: CASTSGTGPPNEKLFF
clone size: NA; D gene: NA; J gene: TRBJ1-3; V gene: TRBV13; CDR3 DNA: TGTGCCAGCAGCGCTCCGGGAGCTGTCTCTGGAAACACCATATATTTT; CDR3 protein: CASSAPGAVSGNTIYF
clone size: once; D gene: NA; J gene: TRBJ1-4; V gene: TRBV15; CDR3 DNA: TGTGCCACCAGCAGTACAGGGGAAAAACTGTTTTTT; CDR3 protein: CATSSTGEKLFF
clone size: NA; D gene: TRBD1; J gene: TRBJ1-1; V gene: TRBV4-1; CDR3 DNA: TGCGCCAGCAGCCAAGGACAGGGGAGGGACACTGAAGCTTTCTTT; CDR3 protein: CASSQGQGRDTEAFF
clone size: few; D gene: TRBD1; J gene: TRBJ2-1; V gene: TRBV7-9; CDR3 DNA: TGTGCCAGCAGCCAAGGTCGTACAGGGGGCCATGAGCAGTTCTTC; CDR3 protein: CASSQGRTGGHEQFF
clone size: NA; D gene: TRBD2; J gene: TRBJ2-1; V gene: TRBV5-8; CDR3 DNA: TGTGCTACTCGCGGACTAGCGGAAAATGAGCAGTTCTTC; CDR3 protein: CATRGLAENEQFF
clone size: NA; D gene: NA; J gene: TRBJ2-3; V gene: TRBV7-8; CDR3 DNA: TGTGCCAGCAGCTTAGGAGGCAACTCCCCTACGCAGTATTTT; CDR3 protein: CASSLGGNSPTQYF
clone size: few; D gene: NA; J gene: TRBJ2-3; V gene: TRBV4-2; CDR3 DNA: TGTGCCAGCAGCCAAGACGGGGCCCCAAGTGATACGCAGTATTTT; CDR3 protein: CASSQDGAPSDTQYF
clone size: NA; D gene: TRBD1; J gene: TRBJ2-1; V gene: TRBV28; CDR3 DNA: TGTGCCAGCAGTTTTACGGGAACCTCCTACAGGGGTGAGCAGTTCTTC; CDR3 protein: CASSFTGTSYRGEQFF
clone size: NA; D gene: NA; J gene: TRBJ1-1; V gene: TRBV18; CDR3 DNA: TGTGCCAGCTCCCTTCTCAAGTTTGACACTGAAGCTTTCTTT; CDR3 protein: CASSLLKFDTEAFF
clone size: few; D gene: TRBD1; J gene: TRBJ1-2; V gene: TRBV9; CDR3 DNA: TGTGCCAGCAGCGTCCAGCCTGGACAGGGTGACTATGGCTACACCTTC; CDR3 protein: CASSVQPGQGDYGYTF
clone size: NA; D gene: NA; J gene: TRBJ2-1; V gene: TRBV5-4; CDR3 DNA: TGTGCCAGCAGCTTGAGGTCAGATTCGGGTGAGCAGTTCTTC; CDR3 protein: CASSLRSDSGEQFF